The 9 T cell receptor beta chains in this list originate from one sample, sequenced in a study of blood T cell repertoires in COVID-19. Data came from immunoSEQ multiplex PCR; TCRdb stores just in-frame clones and leaves some out. This table holds 50,000 to 65,000 clones, around 81% found once. Sequenced material: peripheral blood. All receptors derive from a man aged 70 or older with acute or convalescent COVID-19.

The CDR3 loop reads CATSRGRGFSNEQFF. CDR3 DNA: TGTGCCACCAGCAGGGGGAGGGGGTTTTCCAATGAGCAGTTCTTC. The V call is TRBV15, the J call TRBJ2-1; D is possibly TRBD2 (7 bases). With 3 bases removed from V and 6 bases from J, the gap between germline ends came to 15 bases. Germline-derived CDR1 and CDR2 are LNHNV and YYDKDF (reference sequence). The CDR3 runs 15 residues. The whole variable domain, remainder taken from reference TRBV15 and TRBJ2-1, is DAMVIQNPRYQVTQFGKPVTLSCSQTLNHNVMYWYQQKSSQAPKLLFHYYDKDFNNEADTPDNFQSRRPNTSFCFLDIRSPGLGDTAMYLCATSRGRGFSNEQFFGPGTRLTVL.

This chain links TRBV19 with TRBJ2-1, with 9 bases identical to TRBD2. This CDR3 has 18 amino acids. Germline V lookup: CDR1 LNHDA, CDR2 SQIVND (reference sequence). After removal of 5 bases from V and 7 bases from J, the junction contained 18 bases not matched to a gene. CDR3 sequence (DNA): TGTGCCAGTAGTCCGGTTTGGGCTGGCGGGGGGGTTGGGAATGAGCAGTTCTTC. This gives the protein CASSPVWAGGGVGNEQFF.

The V call is TRBV7-2, the J call TRBJ1-4; D is possibly TRBD1 (5 bases). Trimming took 2 bases from V and 10 from J, leaving 14 bases between them. Germline V gives CDR1 SGHTA, CDR2 FQGNSA. CDR3 length equals 14 residues. The CDR3 sequence is CASSLRGGAGKLFF. CDR3 bases: TGTGCCAGCAGCTTAAGAGGAGGGGCCGGAAAACTGTTTTTT.

This chain links TRBV5-6 with TRBJ2-1; perhaps TRBD2 as D (6 bases). This CDR3 contains 15 residues. CDR1 is SGHDT and CDR2 is YYEEEE in the germline V gene. The V end was cut by 3 bases, the J end by 8 bases, with 18 bases between. The CDR3 reads CASSSTPGVRDEQFF. CDR3 in DNA: TGTGCCAGCAGCTCCACGCCGGGGGTTCGGGATGAGCAGTTCTTC.

The DNA for the CDR3 is TGTGCCAGCAGTTCTCATCCTCCGGGGGCTTTCTTT. This translates into CASSSHPPGAFF. The chain carries TRBV6-5 and TRBJ1-1; the D is unclear. Germline CDR1 and CDR2: MNHEY and SVGAGI. The CDR3 loop spans 12 amino acids. The V and J ends lost 4 bases and 11 bases respectively, with 14 bases between them.

This clone was seen only once. The rearrangement uses TRBV11-3 and TRBJ2-1, with 8 positions matching TRBD2. Germline loops: CDR1 SGHNT, CDR2 YENEEA. After removal of 4 bases from V and 7 bases from J, the junction contained 9 bases not matched to a gene. This CDR3 is built from 15 residues. CDR3 nucleotide sequence: TGTGCCAGCAGCTCGGGAGGGGTAGACAGGAATGAGCAGTTCTTC. Its protein product is CASSSGGVDRNEQFF. Full variable domain (outside the CDR3, taken from reference TRBV11-3 and TRBJ2-1): EAGVVQSPRYKIIEKKQPVAFWCNPISGHNTLYWYLQNLGQGPELLIRYENEEAVDDSQLPKDRFSAERLKGVDSTLKIQPAELGDSAVYLCASSSGGVDRNEQFFGPGTRLTVL.

The chain combines TRBV6-5 with TRBJ2-7; TRBD1 matches at 9 bases. The CDR3 sequence is 15 residues long. Germline V gene data show CDR1 as MNHEY and CDR2 as SVGAGI. J was trimmed by 3 bases and V by 6 bases; bases with no gene match: 9. The CDR3: CASRPRTGDYYEQYF. The CDR3 DNA sequence: TGTGCCAGCAGACCAAGGACAGGGGACTACTACGAGCAGTACTTC.

This clone came up a few times. The rearrangement links TRBV4-1 to TRBJ1-4; 7 bases map to TRBD1. Looked up from germline, CDR1 is MGHRA and CDR2 is YSYEKL. This CDR3 spans 17 amino acids. Trimming at V came to 2 bases and at J to 0 bases, leaving 6 bases not matched to a gene. DNA of the CDR3: TGCGCCAGCAGCCAATCTAGGGGGCTTGCAACTAATGAAAAACTGTTTTTT. It translates to CASSQSRGLATNEKLFF.

The V call is TRBV6-4, the J call TRBJ2-5; TRBD1 might be the D (6 bases). The ends were cut back, 8 bases at V and 3 bases at J, with 19 bases in the middle. This CDR3 has 15 residues. In germline, CDR1 is MRHNA, CDR2 SNTAGT. As DNA, the CDR3 is TGTGCCAGCGGCCAGAAAAAGAGGGGGAAAGAGACCCAGTACTTC. Translating it yields CASGQKKRGKETQYF.